Below, 13 T cell receptor beta chains from the same sample are listed, as sequenced in a study of memory CD4+ T cells and cytomegalovirus serostatus. The table came from immunoSEQ multiplex PCR; TCRdb's copy has only in-frame clones and leaves some out. Among under 80,000 clones, about 78% were seen once, and the ten largest hold around 2.6%. Single viable CD3+CD4+CD8-CD45RO+ cells were sorted as the memory CD4+ T cells. The sample was memory CD4+ T cells from blood. The receptors derive from an adult in good health and CMV-seropositive.

This clone was seen a single time. The V and J genes are TRBV5-4 and TRBJ1-4; a possible D gene is TRBD1 (5 bases). The CDR3 runs 17 residues. Trimming took 1 base from V and 0 from J, leaving 13 bases between them. The germline V gene has CDR1 SGHNT and CDR2 YYREEE (reference sequence). CDR3 bases: TGTGCCAGCAGCTTGTCTCAGGGATACGCAACTAATGAAAAACTGTTTTTT. It is translated as CASSLSQGYATNEKLFF.

This chain uses TRBV18 with TRBJ1-3; tentatively, D is TRBD1 (6 bases). V lost 4 bases, J lost 8 bases, and 21 bases lay in between. The CDR3 covers 16 residues. Germline-derived CDR1 and CDR2 are KGHSH and LQKENI. For the CDR3, the DNA is TGTGCCAGCTCACTTTCCCAGGGGAGCTCGGTCGACACCATATATTTT. It specifies CASSLSQGSSVDTIYF. Drawing the rest from reference TRBV18 and TRBJ1-3, the complete variable domain is NAGVMQNPRHLVRRRGQEARLRCSPMKGHSHVYWYRQLPEEGLKFMVYLQKENIIDESGMPKERFSAEFPKEGPSILRIQQVVRGDSAAYFCASSLSQGSSVDTIYFGEGSWLTVV.

This clone has more than one count but fewer than ten. The J gene is TRBJ1-1, the V gene TRBV29-1; unclear D gene. The germline V and J ends were trimmed by 6 bases and 0 bases, with 11 bases remaining between them. The CDR3 covers 13 residues. CDR1 SQVTM and CDR2 ANQGSEA come from the germline V gene. The CDR3 DNA sequence: TGCAGCGTCCGGAAGGAGGTGAACACTGAAGCTTTCTTT. It codes for CSVRKEVNTEAFF.

V and J are TRBV7-8 and TRBJ1-3; TRBD1 might be the D (6 bases). This CDR3 region has 16 residues. The germline V gene has CDR1 SGHVS and CDR2 FQNEAQ. V lost 5 bases to trimming and J lost 0 bases, with 14 bases between them. The CDR3 DNA reads TGTGCCAGCAGCAGAACGGGGGCCTTCTCTGGAAACACCATATATTTT. Encoded protein: CASSRTGAFSGNTIYF.

This clone was recorded once. This chain uses TRBV7-2 with TRBJ1-2; D is uncertain. V shed 5 bases and J shed 3 bases, with 10 bases lying between them. The CDR3 has 13 residues. In germline, CDR1 is SGHTA, CDR2 FQGNSA. The CDR3 DNA reads as TGTGCCAGCAGCCCTGCCGGCCACTATGGCTACACCTTC. The encoded protein is CASSPAGHYGYTF.

The J gene is TRBJ1-2, the V gene TRBV6-6, with TRBD1 matching 8 bases. V lost 4 bases to trimming and J lost 7 bases; unmatched junction nucleotides: 5. CDR3 length: 13 residues. The V gene's germline CDR1 is MNHNY and CDR2 SVGAGI (reference sequence). In nucleotides, the CDR3 is TGTGCCAGCAGTTCCAGGGGGCGCGGTGGCTACACCTTC. This sequence encodes CASSSRGRGGYTF.

V usage is TRBV19 and J usage is TRBJ1-3; no clear D. V lost 3 bases, J lost 4 bases, and 10 bases lay in between. CDR1 and CDR2 from the germline V gene are LNHDA and SQIVND (reference sequence). The CDR3 has 14 residues. CDR3 in amino acids: CASSIGETGNTIYF. CDR3 coding DNA: TGTGCCAGTAGTATCGGAGAGACCGGAAACACCATATATTTT.

This clone is deemed medium-sized (0.01 to 0.1%). This chain joins TRBV5-4 and TRBJ2-1; D gene ambiguous. In germline, CDR1 is SGHNT, CDR2 YYREEE (reference sequence). V lost 4 bases, J lost 8 bases, and 13 bases lay in between. The CDR3 is made up of 13 amino acids. This CDR3 is CASSPAVADEQFF. The CDR3 coding sequence is TGTGCCAGCAGCCCCGCGGTCGCGGATGAGCAGTTCTTC.

The chain links TRBV5-1 to TRBJ1-1; unclear D gene. This CDR3 is built from 13 residues. CDR1 is SGHRS, CDR2 YFSETQ, per germline. V lost 5 bases and J 0 bases, leaving 8 bases between the germline ends. In DNA, the CDR3 is TGCGCCAGCAGTCGGTATTTGAACACTGAAGCTTTCTTT. Amino acids: CASSRYLNTEAFF. Using reference TRBV5-1 and TRBJ1-1 for the parts outside the CDR3, the full variable domain is KAGVTQTPRYLIKTRGQQVTLSCSPISGHRSVSWYQQTPGQGLQFLFEYFSETQRNKGNFPGRFSGRQFSNSRSEMNVSTLELGDSALYLCASSRYLNTEAFFGQGTRLTVV.

This clone came up a few times. J is TRBJ1-5 and V is TRBV19; 8 bases align to TRBD1. CDR1 and CDR2 from the germline V gene are LNHDA and SQIVND (reference sequence). This CDR3 contains 14 residues. J gave up 5 bases and V 6 bases, and 6 bases lay outside the gene matches. CDR3 protein: CASSKMDRDQPQHF. CDR3 DNA sequence: TGTGCCAGTAGCAAAATGGACAGGGATCAGCCCCAGCATTTT.

The rearrangement uses TRBV6-6 and TRBJ1-2, with D perhaps TRBD1 (5 bases). The CDR3 is 13 amino acids. Germline V lookup: CDR1 MNHNY, CDR2 SVGAGI (reference sequence). The V end lost 2 bases, the J end lost 8 bases, and 12 bases lay between the germline ends. The CDR3 region is CASSYAQAMGYTF. The DNA of the CDR3 is TGTGCCAGCAGTTACGCACAGGCTATGGGCTACACCTTC.

The genes are TRBV6-5 and TRBJ1-6, with D possibly matching TRBD1 (5 bases). The CDR3 length is 13 residues. CDR1 is MNHEY, CDR2 SVGAGI, per germline. V lost 5 bases and J 9 bases, leaving 11 bases between the germline ends. CDR3 nucleotides: TGTGCCAGCAGTCAAAAGGGGACTTCACCCCTCCACTTT. Translated, it gives CASSQKGTSPLHF.

CDR3 coding DNA: TGTGCCAGCTCACCACGGAGCGACGCTTCCGTGGGTGAGCAGTTCTTC. Translated: CASSPRSDASVGEQFF. The chain recombines TRBV18 with TRBJ2-1; the D is unclear. Germline V gives CDR1 KGHSH, CDR2 LQKENI. V lost 1 base and J lost 9, with 19 bases in between. The CDR3 length is 16 residues.